A single sample is the source of the 32 T cell receptor beta chains below, sequenced in a study of blood T cells in healthy people across ages. PCR was performed a second time for roughly 7 to 12 cycles using a sample-barcoded 5' primer and a J-beta primer mix. TCRdb redid the calling of the 5' RACE reads with MiXCR, one entry per CDR3 protein. The table lists some 940,000 distinct CDR3 sequences, 25% to 30% of them singletons. The sample was also reused in another study, on T cells of mothers and their children.

Sequenced sample: blood. The receptors stem from a woman aged 40 to 49 in good health.

This clonotype has just a few counts. This chain joins TRBV2 and TRBJ1-4, with no clear D. The ends were cut back, 7 bases at V and 3 bases at J, with 21 bases in the middle. Germline V lookup: CDR1 SNHLY, CDR2 FYNNEI. This CDR3 has 17 residues. The chain's CDR3 is CASKLRGRGVPNEKLFF. The CDR3 nucleotides read TGTGCCAGCAAGTTGAGAGGGCGCGGTGTTCCTAATGAAAAACTGTTTTTT. The complete variable domain, with remaining parts taken from reference TRBV2 and TRBJ1-4, reads EPEVTQTPSHQVTQMGQEVILRCVPISNHLYFYWYRQILGQKVEFLVSFYNNEISEKSEIFDDQFSVERPDGSNFTLKIRSTKLEDSAMYFCASKLRGRGVPNEKLFFGSGTQLSVL.

This clonotype was picked up many times. The chain joins TRBV12-3 or TRBV12-4 to TRBJ2-3, with 9 nucleotides matching TRBD2. The CDR3 runs 15 residues. The trim removed 6 bases at V and 1 base at J, leaving 5 bases unmatched. The chain's CDR3 is CASRPTSGRTDTQYF. The CDR3 region has the DNA TGTGCCAGCAGGCCGACTAGCGGACGCACAGATACGCAGTATTTT.

The table lists this clonotype with a few counts. The gene calls are TRBV28 and TRBJ1-2; the D gene is possibly TRBD1 (6 bases). Trimming removed 6 bases from V and 6 bases from J, with 8 bases in between. The CDR3 contains 11 residues. Germline V lookup: CDR1 MDHEN, CDR2 SYDVKM. The CDR3 region is CASRGADGYTF. The CDR3 DNA reads as TGTGCCAGCAGGGGGGCGGATGGCTACACCTTC.

J is TRBJ1-3 and V is TRBV7-8, with D possibly matching TRBD1 (5 bases). The germline V and J ends were trimmed by 0 bases and 5 bases, with 8 bases remaining between them. The CDR3 is 14 residues long. Germline V gene data show CDR1 as SGHVS and CDR2 as FQNEAQ. CDR3 DNA sequence: TGTGCCAGCAGCTTAGCCGAGGGGCGAAACACCATATATTTT. Translation: CASSLAEGRNTIYF.

The rearrangement uses TRBV4-1 and TRBJ2-2; 9 bases are a match to TRBD1. Trimming took 2 bases from V and 0 from J; bases not matched to a gene: 7. The CDR3 extends over 18 amino acids. Germline V gene sequence: CDR1 MGHRA, CDR2 YSYEKL. CDR3 loop: CASSQTGGTGSNTGELFF. The CDR3 DNA reads as TGCGCCAGCAGCCAAACTGGAGGGACAGGGTCGAACACCGGGGAGCTGTTTTTT.

This clonotype was counted many times. The gene calls are TRBV20-1 and TRBJ1-2, with D unresolved. The V end lost 0 bases, the J end lost 0 bases, and 11 bases lay between the germline ends. The CDR3 consists of 15 residues. In germline, CDR1 is DFQATT, CDR2 SNEGSKA (reference sequence). The CDR3 protein is CSAREGGRANYGYTF. In nucleotides, the CDR3 is TGCAGTGCTAGAGAGGGCGGCCGAGCTAACTATGGCTACACCTTC.

The chain recombines TRBV27 with TRBJ2-7, with 11 positions matching TRBD1. With 7 bases clipped from V and 6 bases from J, the junction kept 8 bases outside the gene matches. The CDR3 is made up of 14 amino acids. Germline CDR1 is MNHEY and CDR2 is SMNVEV (reference sequence). In DNA form, the CDR3 reads TGTGCCAGCAAAATCCGGGACAGGGGGTTCGAGCAGTACTTC. Amino acids: CASKIRDRGFEQYF.

This clonotype was seen repeatedly, ten times or more. The CDR3 DNA follows: TGTGCCAGCAGCTTACGGCTCGTGTCAGGACAGCCCCAGCATTTT. This encodes CASSLRLVSGQPQHF. This chain connects TRBV7-2 to TRBJ1-5; no clear D gene. The germline V gene has CDR1 SGHTA and CDR2 FQGNSA. The CDR3 loop spans 15 amino acids. V lost 2 bases and J 7 bases, leaving 15 bases between the germline ends.

The genes are TRBV7-2 and TRBJ2-1; D perhaps matches TRBD2 (6 bases). V dropped 4 bases and J dropped 0 bases, with 13 bases sitting between them. The CDR3 is 16 amino acids. CDR1 is SGHTA and CDR2 is FQGNSA in the germline V gene. This chain's CDR3 is CASSSQLASSYNEQFF. The CDR3 nucleotides read TGTGCCAGCAGCTCCCAACTAGCTAGCTCCTACAATGAGCAGTTCTTC.

This clonotype was counted at least ten times. Here the CDR3 DNA reads TGTGCCAGCAGTCCCTCAACAGGGGGCGGCTATGGCTACACCTTC. Its translation: CASSPSTGGGYGYTF. The V and J genes are TRBV6-6 and TRBJ1-2; 9 bases map to TRBD1. V dropped 5 bases and J dropped 4; count of bases not matched to a gene: 8. From germline, CDR1 is MNHNY and CDR2 SVGAGI (reference sequence). CDR3 length: 15 amino acids.

This clonotype was observed at least ten times. This chain connects TRBV10-2 to TRBJ1-4; D is perhaps TRBD1 (5 bases). With 7 bases removed from V and 8 bases from J, the gap between germline ends came to 14 bases. There are 13 residues in the CDR3. Germline V lookup: CDR1 WSHSY, CDR2 SAAADI. The CDR3 protein is CASTPSRDEKLFF. CDR3 DNA sequence: TGCGCCAGCACCCCCAGCAGGGACGAAAAACTGTTTTTT.

This clonotype came up many times. The chain joins TRBV27 to TRBJ2-7; 11 nucleotides agree with TRBD2. Germline V CDR1 and CDR2: MNHEY, SMNVEV (reference sequence). The CDR3 covers 15 residues. J gave up 3 bases and V 4 bases, and 5 bases lay outside the gene matches. The CDR3 protein is CASSSPSGGYYEQYF. The CDR3, as DNA: TGTGCCAGCAGTTCTCCTAGCGGGGGGTACTACGAGCAGTACTTC.

This clonotype has at least ten counts. This rearrangement joins TRBV5-5 to TRBJ2-7, with 9 nucleotides matching TRBD1. The junction had 7 bases not matched to a gene; V was cut back by 3 bases and J by 3 bases. CDR3 size: 15 residues. Germline assignment: CDR1 SGHKS and CDR2 YYEKEE (reference sequence). As DNA, the CDR3 is TGTGCCAGCAGCTCCCGACAGGGGGACATCTACGAGCAGTACTTC. Amino acid sequence: CASSSRQGDIYEQYF.

This chain connects TRBV12-3 or TRBV12-4 to TRBJ2-3; the D call may be TRBD1 or TRBD2 (5 bases each). Trimming removed 4 bases at V and 4 bases at J, with 15 bases between. The CDR3 extends over 15 amino acids. DNA of the CDR3: TGTGCCAGCAGTTATGGGGGAGTGAGCGCAGATACGCAGTATTTT. Translated: CASSYGGVSADTQYF.

This clonotype was seen at least ten times. The chain links TRBV20-1 to TRBJ1-2, with D maybe TRBD1 (5 bases). This CDR3 comprises 15 residues. CDR1 is DFQATT, CDR2 SNEGSKA, per germline (reference sequence). V lost 4 bases and J lost 2, with 17 bases in between. The CDR3 region is CSATGGTSLNYGYTF. The DNA for the CDR3 is TGCAGTGCTACGGGGGGAACAAGCCTAAACTATGGCTACACCTTC.

This sequence joins TRBV29-1 and TRBJ1-4; weak D call: TRBD1 (5 bases). This CDR3 spans 11 amino acids. CDR1 is SQVTM and CDR2 is ANQGSEA in the germline V gene. Trimming pared 6 bases from V and 7 bases from J, leaving 9 bases between. CDR3: CSVGTAEKLFF. The CDR3 bases are TGCAGCGTGGGGACGGCTGAAAAACTGTTTTTT. The full variable domain, completed using reference TRBV29-1 and TRBJ1-4, is SAVISQKPSRDICQRGTSLTIQCQVDSQVTMMFWYRQQPGQSLTLIATANQGSEATYESGFVIDKFPISRPNLTFSTLTVSNMSPEDSSIYLCSVGTAEKLFFGSGTQLSVL.

Concerning this clonotype: With a much larger clone just one base away, this may be a read error. The V gene is TRBV20-1, the J gene TRBJ2-3; 10 bases match TRBD2. CDR3 length: 19 residues. The junction had 19 bases not matched to a gene; V was cut back by 0 bases and J by 7 bases. Looked up from germline, CDR1 is DFQATT and CDR2 is SNEGSKA (reference sequence). CDR3 DNA sequence: TGCAGTGCTAGAGATCGGTTTAGCGGGGGGCCTACCTGCCCCCATACGCAGTATTTT. Its protein product is CSARDRFSGGPTCPHTQYF.

This clonotype was detected a few times. The chain uses TRBV4-2 and TRBJ1-2; weak D call: TRBD1 (5 bases). Germline V CDR1 and CDR2: LGHNA, YNFKEQ. This CDR3 has 15 residues. V shed 2 bases and J shed 4 bases, with 14 bases lying between them. The CDR3 protein is CASSQPQGLGYGYTF. The CDR3 DNA reads as TGTGCCAGCAGCCAACCTCAGGGTTTGGGCTATGGCTACACCTTC.

The chain links TRBV20-1 to TRBJ1-1; D may be TRBD1 (5 bases). The CDR3 runs 14 residues. CDR1 is DFQATT and CDR2 is SNEGSKA in the germline V gene (reference sequence). With 6 bases removed from V and 5 bases from J, the gap between germline ends came to 19 bases. CDR3 loop: CSARRDPWGTEAFF. CDR3 nucleotides: TGCAGTGCCCGCCGCGACCCCTGGGGGACTGAAGCTTTCTTT.

Only one count was recorded for this clonotype. The chain uses TRBV12-3 or TRBV12-4 and TRBJ2-5; 8 bases are shared with TRBD1. This CDR3 has 15 amino acids. J was trimmed by 5 bases and V by 2 bases; bases with no gene match: 7. The CDR3 reads CASSLRTGSRETQYF. Written as DNA, the CDR3 is TGTGCCAGCAGTTTAAGGACAGGGAGTCGGGAGACCCAGTACTTC.

This rearrangement joins TRBV7-3 to TRBJ2-5; TRBD1 aligns across 8 bases. CDR1 and CDR2 from the germline V gene are SGHTA and FQGTGA. The CDR3 loop spans 13 amino acids. V trimming: 7 bases; J trimming: 5 bases; junction bases outside the gene matches: 6. The CDR3 nucleotides are TGTGCCAGCACAGGGGGCGAGTGGGAGACCCAGTACTTC. It is translated as CASTGGEWETQYF.

Comments on this clonotype: At one end the junction does not follow the germline gene, possibly because of a read error. The CDR3 DNA sequence: TGTGCCAGCAGCGACGACCGGGACCCGAGGATTAATGAACAGTTCTTC. Translating it yields CASSDDRDPRINEQFF. V is TRBV7-2 and J is TRBJ2-1, with D possibly being TRBD1 or TRBD2 (5 bases each). CDR1 and CDR2 from the germline V gene are SGHTA and FQGNSA. This CDR3 is built from 16 residues.

There are a few counts of this clonotype. The chain employs TRBV12-3 or TRBV12-4 and TRBJ1-1; possibly TRBD1 for D (6 bases). V was clipped by 9 bases and J by 2 bases, with 10 bases between them. The CDR3 loop spans 12 amino acids. The CDR3 DNA reads as TGTGCCAGTCACAGGGTAAACACTGAAGCTTTCTTT. Residues: CASHRVNTEAFF.

The chain links TRBV18 to TRBJ1-2; 7 bases align to TRBD1. The junction had 9 bases not matched to a gene; V was cut back by 6 bases and J by 5 bases. The CDR3 has 14 residues. CDR1 and CDR2 (germline): KGHSH, LQKENI. As DNA, the CDR3 is TGTGCCAGCTCGAACAGGGGCGACCTTTATGGCTACACCTTC. Translated, it gives CASSNRGDLYGYTF.

The J gene is TRBJ2-1, the V gene TRBV27; TRBD1 agrees at 10 bases. V shed 5 bases, J shed 7 bases, and the junction held 11 bases outside the gene matches. Germline CDR1 and CDR2: MNHEY and SMNVEV (reference sequence). The CDR3 extends over 16 amino acids. CDR3: CASSLTAGTGVNEQFF. The CDR3, as DNA: TGTGCCAGCAGTCTAACCGCCGGGACAGGGGTTAATGAGCAGTTCTTC.

This chain joins TRBV5-1 and TRBJ1-2, with D perhaps TRBD1 (5 bases). This CDR3 contains 15 residues. From germline, CDR1 is SGHRS and CDR2 YFSETQ. V shed 2 bases and J shed 3 bases, with 14 bases lying between them. CDR3 DNA sequence: TGCGCCAGCAGCTTCGACCCAGGGAGCGACTATGGCTACACCTTC. This encodes CASSFDPGSDYGYTF.

The sample holds many counts of this clonotype. The V gene is TRBV28, the J gene TRBJ2-7; D might be TRBD1 (6 bases). Germline values: CDR1 MDHEN, CDR2 SYDVKM. V was pared by 2 bases and J by 0 bases, with 11 bases between. The CDR3 covers 15 residues. CDR3 amino acids: CASSLGGPSSYEQYF. DNA of the CDR3: TGTGCCAGCAGTTTAGGGGGCCCCTCCTCCTACGAGCAGTACTTC. The whole variable domain, filled in from reference TRBV28 and TRBJ2-7, reads DVKVTQSSRYLVKRTGEKVFLECVQDMDHENMFWYRQDPGLGLRLIYFSYDVKMKEKGDIPEGYSVSREKKERFSLILESASTNQTSMYLCASSLGGPSSYEQYFGPGTRLTVT.

In the case of this clonotype: This may arise from a read error, as a much more abundant clone is one base away. J is TRBJ1-2 and V is TRBV4-2; D perhaps matches TRBD1 (6 bases). Germline V gene sequence: CDR1 LGHNA, CDR2 YNFKEQ. The CDR3 consists of 15 residues. DNA for the CDR3: TGTGCCGGCAGCCAAGCCCGGACAGAAAGCTATGGCTACACCTTC. As protein: CAGSQARTESYGYTF.

CDR3 DNA: TGCGCCACCTCTCAGGGATTTAACACTGAAGCTTTCTTT. Translating gives CATSQGFNTEAFF. The rearrangement joins TRBV5-1 to TRBJ1-1; D is perhaps TRBD1 (5 bases). The germline V gene encodes CDR1 SGHRS and CDR2 YFSETQ. CDR3 size: 13 residues. V was cut by 9 bases and J by 2 bases, with 14 bases left in between.

The rearrangement joins TRBV10-3 to TRBJ2-1, with 8 nucleotides matching TRBD1. The CDR3 consists of 17 residues. J gave up 5 bases and V 0 bases, and 9 bases lay outside the gene matches. Looked up from germline, CDR1 is ENHRY and CDR2 is SYGVKD. The CDR3 here is CAISESMGDRINNEQFF. The CDR3, as DNA: TGTGCCATCAGTGAGTCTATGGGGGACAGGATTAACAATGAGCAGTTCTTC.

This clonotype was detected ten times or more. J is TRBJ2-3 and V is TRBV2; the D gene is possibly TRBD2 (7 bases). V was trimmed by 3 bases and J by 5 bases, leaving 27 bases between them. The CDR3 has 19 residues. CDR1 SNHLY and CDR2 FYNNEI come from the germline V gene. CDR3 sequence (DNA): TGTGCCAGCAGTGATCCCTCAACCGCGGGGGCCCCGAATGGAGATACGCAGTATTTT. Its translation: CASSDPSTAGAPNGDTQYF.

This clonotype has just a few counts. J is TRBJ2-3 and V is TRBV19; D possibly matches TRBD1 or TRBD2 (6 bases each). The CDR3 is made up of 15 amino acids. V was clipped by 6 bases and J by 0 bases, with 13 bases between them. Germline-derived CDR1 and CDR2 are LNHDA and SQIVND (reference sequence). CDR3 nucleotides: TGTGCCAGTAGAACTCGGGGGCCTAGCACAGATACGCAGTATTTT. Its protein product is CASRTRGPSTDTQYF.